The next 27 T cell receptor beta chains were all read from a single sample in a study of tumor-infiltrating lymphocytes in primary liver carcinoma. It was unsorted whole blood that yielded blood RNA, and germline DNA was also extracted. From about 490 ng of total RNA, TCR beta-specific cDNA was reverse-transcribed using a constant-region primer. Libraries covering TCR beta were generated through three nested multiplex PCR rounds (using a slightly modified ARM-PCR). The first two PCR rounds used TRBV1-TRBV30 primers with a Cbeta primer, 9 to 11 cycles each. One entry per CDR3 protein, called by TCRdb with MiXCR from the multiplex PCR reads. The sample has 310,000 or so distinct CDR3 sequences, 50% to 75% seen once; the top ten hold around 15%. The sample taken for sequencing was peripheral blood. The receptor source for this set is a woman in her twenties or thirties with primary liver carcinoma and hepatitis B virus infection.

This clonotype has more than one count but fewer than ten. V usage is TRBV6-5 and J usage is TRBJ1-6; no clear D gene. The CDR3 runs 17 residues. Per germline, CDR1 MNHEY and CDR2 SVGAGI. Trimming removed 1 base at V and 0 bases at J, with 10 bases between. CDR3 DNA sequence: TGTGCCAGCAGTTACTTGGGTCCGAGCTCCTATAATTCACCCCTCCACTTT. Its translation: CASSYLGPSSYNSPLHF.

This chain connects TRBV24-1 to TRBJ1-2; a weak D match, TRBD1 (6 bases). Trimming removed 2 bases from V and 2 bases from J, with 11 bases in between. The germline CDR1 and CDR2 sequences are KGHDR and SFDVKD. CDR3 length: 15 residues. The CDR3 spells CATSDSGADNYGYTF. The CDR3 DNA follows: TGTGCCACCAGTGATTCGGGGGCCGACAACTATGGCTACACCTTC.

This chain joins TRBV2 and TRBJ2-7, with D perhaps given as TRBD1 or TRBD2 (5 bases each). CDR1 is SNHLY and CDR2 is FYNNEI in the germline V gene. The CDR3 length is 13 residues. V lost 6 bases and J lost 5, with 14 bases in between. The CDR3 reads CASRRGEGNEQYF. DNA for the CDR3: TGTGCCAGCAGGAGAGGGGAAGGGAACGAGCAGTACTTC. The entire variable domain, with the rest obtained from reference TRBV2 and TRBJ2-7, is as follows: EPEVTQTPSHQVTQMGQEVILRCVPISNHLYFYWYRQILGQKVEFLVSFYNNEISEKSEIFDDQFSVERPDGSNFTLKIRSTKLEDSAMYFCASRRGEGNEQYFGPGTRLTVT.

In nucleotides, the CDR3 is TGTGCCAGCAGCTTAGCGGGAGTTGGTCGGGGGGACTCCTACAATGAGCAGTTCTTC. Translation: CASSLAGVGRGDSYNEQFF. The chain is built from TRBV7-9 and TRBJ2-1; 7 nucleotides line up with TRBD2. The CDR3 contains 19 residues. The V and J ends lost 0 bases and 0 bases, in that order; junction bases with no gene match: 11. Germline CDR1 and CDR2: SEHNR and FQNEAQ (reference sequence).

This clonotype was counted once. A much larger clonotype is one base distant, so this may be a read error. Without the conserved terminal phenylalanine or tryptophan, this CDR3 likely stems from a read error. The chain has TRBV12-5 and TRBJ2-1; no clear D. This CDR3 has 11 residues. Trimming shortened V by 3 bases and J by 10 bases, and 7 bases separated the two germline ends. CDR1 is LGHNT and CDR2 is FRNRAP in the germline V gene. The CDR3 sequence is CASGFLDEQFL. The CDR3 nucleotides read TGTGCTAGTGGTTTCCTGGACGAGCAGTTCCTC.

Many counts were recorded for this clonotype. The V gene is TRBV11-1, the J gene TRBJ1-2, with a tentative D call TRBD1 (5 bases). This CDR3 region has 13 residues. The germline V gene has CDR1 SGHAT and CDR2 FQDESV (reference sequence). The V end was cut by 4 bases, the J end by 4 bases, with 10 bases between. As DNA, the CDR3 is TGTGCCAGCAGCTCCCGGGACGGCTATGGCTACACCTTC. This sequence encodes CASSSRDGYGYTF. Drawing the rest from reference TRBV11-1 and TRBJ1-2, the complete variable domain is EAEVAQSPRYKITEKSQAVAFWCDPISGHATLYWYRQILGQGPELLVQFQDESVVDDSQLPKDRFSAERLKGVDSTLKIQPAELGDSAMYLCASSSRDGYGYTFGSGTRLTVV.

Comments on this clonotype: The junction and the germline gene differ at one end; a read error may be behind it. V usage is TRBV29-1 and J usage is TRBJ2-1; TRBD2 might be the D (7 bases). The CDR3 contains 16 residues. Germline CDR1 SQVTM, CDR2 ANQGSEA. In DNA, the CDR3 is TGCAGAGTTGATTTCCCTCGGGGGGCGCTCTACAATGAGCAGTTCTTC. Amino acids: CRVDFPRGALYNEQFF.

DNA for the CDR3: TGTGCCAGCCTACGAATAGGTTTGGGGGGGAATGAGCAGTTCTTC. This sequence encodes CASLRIGLGGNEQFF. V and J are TRBV28 and TRBJ2-1; TRBD2 matches at 7 bases. CDR1 and CDR2 from the germline V gene are MDHEN and SYDVKM. Unmatched junction bases numbered 14, after V lost 8 bases and J lost 7 bases. The CDR3 contains 15 residues.

This clonotype was seen more than once but under ten times. CDR3 region: CASSLLGDEQFF. Here the CDR3 DNA reads TGTGCCAGCAGCTTATTGGGGGATGAGCAGTTCTTC. V and J are TRBV7-9 and TRBJ2-1; the D call may be TRBD1 or TRBD2 (5 bases each). This CDR3 contains 12 residues. With 2 bases removed from V and 8 bases from J, the gap between germline ends came to 7 bases. The germline gives CDR1 SEHNR, CDR2 FQNEAQ (reference sequence).

This clonotype has only one observation. This CDR3 fails to terminate in the conserved phenylalanine or tryptophan, so it likely reflects a read error. This chain uses TRBV6-2 or TRBV6-3 with TRBJ2-7; D call uncertain. The germline V gene has CDR1 MNHEY and CDR2 SVGEGT. V lost 10 bases, J lost 0 bases, and 13 bases lay in between. The CDR3 is 13 residues long. CDR3 DNA sequence: TGTGCCACCCGTGACGATTTCTCCTACGAGCAGTACTCC. Encoded protein: CATRDDFSYEQYS.

This clonotype was seen ten or more times. This chain uses TRBV6-5 with TRBJ1-1, with D uncertain. The CDR3 covers 14 residues. V was trimmed by 6 bases and J by 0 bases, leaving 11 bases between them. Germline assignment: CDR1 MNHEY and CDR2 SVGAGI. The CDR3 coding sequence is TGTGCCAGCAGCGCCGGACGGGTGAACACTGAAGCTTTCTTT. It encodes CASSAGRVNTEAFF.

This clonotype was detected only once. Possible read error: a much larger clone is one base away. CDR3 nucleotide sequence: TGTGTCAGCAGTTCCGGACAGATAAAAAACATTCAGTACTTC. Translated: CVSSSGQIKNIQYF. The V gene is TRBV12-3 or TRBV12-4, the J gene TRBJ2-4; the D gene is possibly TRBD1 (6 bases). The CDR3 covers 14 residues.

Of note for this clonotype: Germline and junction disagree at one end, which may indicate a read error. V gene TRBV6-5 combines with J gene TRBJ1-6, with D possibly TRBD1 on 5 matching bases. The CDR3 totals 14 residues. CDR1 is MNHEY and CDR2 is SVGAGI in the germline V gene. The CDR3 protein is CASSYGGGYSPLPF. The DNA of the CDR3 is TGTGCCAGTAGTTACGGGGGAGGTTATTCACCCCTCCCCTTT.

This chain uses TRBV29-1 with TRBJ1-1; no reliable D call. V was clipped by 4 bases and J by 7 bases, with 7 bases between them. This CDR3 comprises 10 residues. CDR1 and CDR2 from the germline V gene are SQVTM and ANQGSEA. The CDR3, as DNA: TGCAGCGTTGCGTTTGATGAAGCTTTCTTT. It codes for CSVAFDEAFF.

The chain employs TRBV6-1 and TRBJ1-1; perhaps TRBD1 as D (5 bases). CDR3 length equals 15 residues. The germline CDR1 and CDR2 sequences are MNHNS and SASEGT. V was trimmed by 10 bases and J by 1 base, leaving 19 bases between them. CDR3 protein: CATVGPPGGNTEAFF. The DNA for the CDR3 is TGTGCCACCGTGGGACCCCCTGGGGGGAACACTGAAGCTTTCTTT.

Concerning this clonotype itself: Since no conserved phenylalanine or tryptophan closes the CDR3, a read error is the likely cause. The chain links TRBV6-4 to TRBJ2-1; 8 bases are a match to TRBD2. Trimming at V came to 6 bases and at J to 9 bases, leaving 7 bases not matched to a gene. This CDR3 spans 13 amino acids. CDR1 and CDR2 from the germline V gene are MRHNA and SNTAGT. CDR3 nucleotides: TGTGCCAGCAGCCGGGAGGGCAACATTGAGCAGTTCCTC. It yields the protein CASSREGNIEQFL.

The genes are TRBV10-3 and TRBJ1-4; TRBD1 is a possible D gene (5 bases). The germline V and J ends were trimmed by 6 bases and 6 bases, with 14 bases remaining between them. Germline V CDR1 and CDR2: ENHRY, SYGVKD. CDR3 length: 14 residues. As DNA, the CDR3 is TGTGCCATCAGCAGCAGGGTTGGGGATGAAAAACTGTTTTTT. Protein: CAISSRVGDEKLFF.

Comments on this clonotype: One junction end disagrees with the germline gene, perhaps due to a read error. CDR3 DNA: TGTGCCAGCAAGCTCGGGGGACAGGCCAATCGGCCCCAGCATTTT. This codes for CASKLGGQANRPQHF. This chain links TRBV12-3 or TRBV12-4 with TRBJ1-5; 8 bases agree with TRBD1. CDR3 length equals 15 residues.

This clonotype has just a few counts. J is TRBJ2-3 and V is TRBV29-1; D uncertain. V was clipped by 3 bases and J by 5 bases, with 6 bases between them. CDR1 SQVTM and CDR2 ANQGSEA come from the germline V gene. This CDR3 has 11 amino acids. As DNA, the CDR3 is TGCAGCGTTGAGTGGGTAGATACGCAGTATTTT. Translating it yields CSVEWVDTQYF.

V usage is TRBV5-4 and J usage is TRBJ2-3; no firm D call. Germline CDR1 and CDR2: SGHNT and YYREEE (reference sequence). The CDR3 is made up of 15 amino acids. V was pared by 2 bases and J by 0 bases, with 10 bases between. This chain's CDR3 is CASSFTSYSTDTQYF. CDR3 bases: TGTGCCAGCAGCTTTACCTCCTATAGCACAGATACGCAGTATTTT.

As concerns this clonotype: This could be a read error, since a much larger clone is one nucleotide away. V and J are TRBV12-5 and TRBJ2-2; D may be TRBD1 or TRBD2 (6 bases each). The germline CDR1 and CDR2 sequences are LGHNT and FRNRAP. This CDR3 has 12 amino acids. The CDR3 protein is CASGRGAGELVF. DNA of the CDR3: TGTGCTAGTGGAAGGGGGGCCGGGGAGCTGGTTTTT.

This clonotype was observed a few times. V is TRBV29-1 and J is TRBJ1-1, with D possibly matching TRBD1 (5 bases). Germline V gene sequence: CDR1 SQVTM, CDR2 ANQGSEA. This CDR3 spans 13 amino acids. Trimming removed 4 bases from V and 7 bases from J, with 16 bases in between. CDR3 amino acids: CSVAPTVQVEAFF. The DNA for the CDR3 is TGCAGCGTTGCCCCCACCGTACAGGTTGAAGCTTTCTTT.

In the case of this clonotype: At one boundary the junction diverges from the germline segment, which might be a read error. V and J are TRBV6-2 or TRBV6-3 and TRBJ2-5; D is perhaps TRBD2 (6 bases). CDR3 length: 13 residues. Germline V gives CDR1 MNHEY, CDR2 SVGEGT. The CDR3 is CACSYGTPGTQYF. CDR3 sequence (DNA): TGTGCCTGCAGCTACGGGACTCCGGGGACCCAGTACTTC.

Comments on this clonotype: One junction end does not reproduce the germline sequence, and a read error may be involved. This chain links TRBV11-2 with TRBJ2-5, with a weak D call TRBD1 (6 bases). CDR1 is SGHAT and CDR2 is FQNNGV in the germline V gene. The CDR3 extends over 15 amino acids. The CDR3 coding sequence is TGTGCTAGCAGCTTAGGGGACAACGCACAAGAGACCCGGTACTTC. Its protein product is CASSLGDNAQETRYF.

This clonotype is a singleton in its sample. The rearrangement joins TRBV7-9 to TRBJ2-1, with TRBD1 as a possible D gene (6 bases). The CDR3 consists of 11 residues. Germline V gene data show CDR1 as SEHNR and CDR2 as FQNEAQ (reference sequence). Between the trimmed V and J ends, which lost 11 bases and 5 bases, there was a span of 10 bases. CDR3 coding DNA: TGTGCCGAAGGGGGTCACAATGAGCAGTTCTTC. Amino acids: CAEGGHNEQFF.

This clonotype was seen many times. The rearrangement joins TRBV29-1 to TRBJ2-7; TRBD2 matches at 14 bases. Trimming cost V 4 bases and J 3 bases; bases outside gene matches: 5. Germline assignment: CDR1 SQVTM and CDR2 ANQGSEA. There are 15 residues in the CDR3. DNA for the CDR3: TGCAGCGTTGGACTAGCGGGAGGGCCCAGCTACGAGCAGTACTTC. Its translation is CSVGLAGGPSYEQYF.

This clonotype was seen just once. No conserved phenylalanine or tryptophan ends this CDR3, so it is likely a read error. V and J are TRBV11-2 and TRBJ2-1; TRBD2 aligns across 7 bases. J was trimmed by 8 bases and V by 7 bases; bases with no gene match: 17. Germline V gene data show CDR1 as SGHAT and CDR2 as FQNNGV. There are 16 residues in the CDR3. CDR3 bases: TGTGCCAGCACCATCCGACTAGTGGGAGGGCGGGATGAGCAGTTCCTC. Amino acids: CASTIRLVGGRDEQFL.